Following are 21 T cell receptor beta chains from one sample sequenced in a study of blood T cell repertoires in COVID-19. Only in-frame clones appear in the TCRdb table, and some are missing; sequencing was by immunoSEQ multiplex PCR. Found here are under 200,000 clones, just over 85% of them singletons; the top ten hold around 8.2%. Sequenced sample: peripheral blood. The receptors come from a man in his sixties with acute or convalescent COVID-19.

DNA of the CDR3: TGTGCCAGCGAGGGGTCGGGAGGTTCCCACAATGAGCAGTTCTTC. Its protein is CASEGSGGSHNEQFF. The V and J genes are TRBV28 and TRBJ2-1, with 7 nucleotides matching TRBD2. With V trimmed by 8 bases and J by 5 bases, 12 bases remained unmatched. The CDR3 contains 15 residues. Per germline, CDR1 MDHEN and CDR2 SYDVKM.

The CDR3 region has the DNA TGTGCCAGCAGGCTGGGAGGGGCGGCTTATGGCTACACCTTC. As protein: CASRLGGAAYGYTF. The rearrangement links TRBV5-6 to TRBJ1-2, with a possible D match to TRBD1 (5 bases). V lost 5 bases, J lost 5 bases, and 16 bases lay in between. The CDR3 consists of 14 residues. Germline CDR1 reads SGHDT; CDR2 reads YYEEEE.

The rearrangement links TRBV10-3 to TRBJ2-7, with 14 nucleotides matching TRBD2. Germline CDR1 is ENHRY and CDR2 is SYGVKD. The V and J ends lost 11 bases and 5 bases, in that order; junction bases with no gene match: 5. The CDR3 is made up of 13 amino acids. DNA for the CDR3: TGTGCCTTAGGGACTAGCGGGAGCCACGAGCAGTACTTC. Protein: CALGTSGSHEQYF.

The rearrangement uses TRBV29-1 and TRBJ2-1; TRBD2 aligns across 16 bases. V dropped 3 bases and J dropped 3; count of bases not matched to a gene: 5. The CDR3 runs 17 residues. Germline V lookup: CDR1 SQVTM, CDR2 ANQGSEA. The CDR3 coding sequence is TGCAGCGTTGACGGGACTAGCGGGAGGGCCGTCTACAATGAGCAGTTCTTC. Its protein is CSVDGTSGRAVYNEQFF.

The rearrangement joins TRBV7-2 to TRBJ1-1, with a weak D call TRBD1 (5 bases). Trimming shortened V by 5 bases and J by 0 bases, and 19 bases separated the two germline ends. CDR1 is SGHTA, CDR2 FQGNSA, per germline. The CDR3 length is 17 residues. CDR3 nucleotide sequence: TGTGCCAGCAGCAAACTGGGGGGGGTTCGAGTGAACACTGAAGCTTTCTTT. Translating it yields CASSKLGGVRVNTEAFF.

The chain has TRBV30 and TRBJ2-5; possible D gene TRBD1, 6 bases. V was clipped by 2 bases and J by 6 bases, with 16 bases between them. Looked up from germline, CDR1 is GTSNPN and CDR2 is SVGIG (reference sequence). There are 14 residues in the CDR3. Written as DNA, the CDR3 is TGTGCCTGGAGTAAGCGACGGGACAAACAGACCCAGTACTTC. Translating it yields CAWSKRRDKQTQYF.

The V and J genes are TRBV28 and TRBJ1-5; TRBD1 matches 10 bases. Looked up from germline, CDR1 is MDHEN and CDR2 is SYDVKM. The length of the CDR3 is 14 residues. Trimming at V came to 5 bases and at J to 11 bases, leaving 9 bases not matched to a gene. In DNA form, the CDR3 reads TGTGCCAGCAGTGTACGGGACAGGGGTCCGTCCCAGCATTTT. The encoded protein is CASSVRDRGPSQHF.

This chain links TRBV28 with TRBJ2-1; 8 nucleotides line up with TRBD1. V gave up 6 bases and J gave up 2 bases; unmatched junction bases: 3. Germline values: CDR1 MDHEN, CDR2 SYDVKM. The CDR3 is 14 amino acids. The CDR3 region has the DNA TGTGCCAGCAGACCGGACAGGGCCTACAATGAGCAGTTCTTC. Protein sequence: CASRPDRAYNEQFF.

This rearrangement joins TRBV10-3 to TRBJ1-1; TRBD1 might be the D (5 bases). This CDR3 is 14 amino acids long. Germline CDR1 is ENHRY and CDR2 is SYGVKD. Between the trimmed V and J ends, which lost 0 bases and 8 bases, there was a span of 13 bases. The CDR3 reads CAISESGRRGEAFF. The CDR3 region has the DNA TGTGCCATCAGTGAGTCTGGGAGGAGGGGAGAAGCTTTCTTT.

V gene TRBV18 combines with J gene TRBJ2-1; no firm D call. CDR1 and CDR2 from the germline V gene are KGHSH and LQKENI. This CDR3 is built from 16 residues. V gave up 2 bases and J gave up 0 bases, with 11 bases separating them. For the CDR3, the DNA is TGTGCCAGCTCACCAGGCGGCGCCGCCTCCTACAATGAGCAGTTCTTC. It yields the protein CASSPGGAASYNEQFF.

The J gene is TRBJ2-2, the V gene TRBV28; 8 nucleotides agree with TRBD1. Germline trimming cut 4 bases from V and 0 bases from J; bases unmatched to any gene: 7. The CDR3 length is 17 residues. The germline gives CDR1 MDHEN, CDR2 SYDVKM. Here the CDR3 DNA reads TGTGCCAGCAGTTGGGACAGGCGGTCGGCGAACACCGGGGAGCTGTTTTTT. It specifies CASSWDRRSANTGELFF. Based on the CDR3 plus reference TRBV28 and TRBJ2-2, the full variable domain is DVKVTQSSRYLVKRTGEKVFLECVQDMDHENMFWYRQDPGLGLRLIYFSYDVKMKEKGDIPEGYSVSREKKERFSLILESASTNQTSMYLCASSWDRRSANTGELFFGEGSRLTVL.

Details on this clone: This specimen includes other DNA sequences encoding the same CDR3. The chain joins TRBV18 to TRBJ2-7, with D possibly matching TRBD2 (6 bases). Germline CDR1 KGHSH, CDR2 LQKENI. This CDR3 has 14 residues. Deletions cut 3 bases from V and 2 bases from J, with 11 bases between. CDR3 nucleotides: TGTGCCAGCTCACCGGGACTCACAACCTACGAGCAGTACTTC. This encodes CASSPGLTTYEQYF.

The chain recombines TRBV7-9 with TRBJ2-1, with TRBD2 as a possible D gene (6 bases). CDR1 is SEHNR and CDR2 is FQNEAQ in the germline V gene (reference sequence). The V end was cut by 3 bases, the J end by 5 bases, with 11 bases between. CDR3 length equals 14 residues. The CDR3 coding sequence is TGTGCCAGCAGCTTTGGGGCGGGACACAATGAGCAGTTCTTC. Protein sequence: CASSFGAGHNEQFF.

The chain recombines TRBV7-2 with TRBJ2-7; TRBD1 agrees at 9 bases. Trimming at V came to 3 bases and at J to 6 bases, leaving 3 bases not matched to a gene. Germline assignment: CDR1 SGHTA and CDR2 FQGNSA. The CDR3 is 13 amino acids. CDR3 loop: CASSLRTGVEQYF. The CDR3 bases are TGTGCCAGCAGCTTGCGGACAGGGGTCGAGCAGTACTTC.

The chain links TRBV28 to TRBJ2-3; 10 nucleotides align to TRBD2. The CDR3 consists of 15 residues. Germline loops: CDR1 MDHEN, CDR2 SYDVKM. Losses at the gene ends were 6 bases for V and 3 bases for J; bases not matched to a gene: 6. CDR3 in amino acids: CASSFTSGITDTQYF. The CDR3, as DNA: TGTGCCAGCAGCTTCACTAGCGGGATAACAGATACGCAGTATTTT.

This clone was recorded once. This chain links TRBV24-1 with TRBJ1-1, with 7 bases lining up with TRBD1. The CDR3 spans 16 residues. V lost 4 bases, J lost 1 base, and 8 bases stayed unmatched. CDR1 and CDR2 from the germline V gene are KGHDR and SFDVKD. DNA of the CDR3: TGTGCCACCAGTGACTCGACAGGGTCAAGGAACACTGAAGCTTTCTTT. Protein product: CATSDSTGSRNTEAFF.

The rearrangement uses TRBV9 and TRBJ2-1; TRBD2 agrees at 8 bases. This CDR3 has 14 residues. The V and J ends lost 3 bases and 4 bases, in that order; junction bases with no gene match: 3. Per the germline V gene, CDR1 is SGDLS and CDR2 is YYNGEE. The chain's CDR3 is CASSGTSRYNEQFF. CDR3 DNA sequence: TGTGCCAGCAGCGGGACTAGCAGATACAATGAGCAGTTCTTC.

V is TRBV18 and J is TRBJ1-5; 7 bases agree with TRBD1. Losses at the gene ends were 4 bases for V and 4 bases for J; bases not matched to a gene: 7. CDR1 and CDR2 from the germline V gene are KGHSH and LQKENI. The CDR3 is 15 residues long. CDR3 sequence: CASSLNRGQNQPQHF. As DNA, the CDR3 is TGTGCCAGCTCACTAAACAGGGGACAAAATCAGCCCCAGCATTTT.

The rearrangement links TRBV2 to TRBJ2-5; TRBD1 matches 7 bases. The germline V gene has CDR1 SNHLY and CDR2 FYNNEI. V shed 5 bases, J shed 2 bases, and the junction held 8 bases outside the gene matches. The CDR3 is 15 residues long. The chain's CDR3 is CASSRQGVVQETQYF. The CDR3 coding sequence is TGTGCCAGCAGTCGACAGGGAGTGGTTCAAGAGACCCAGTACTTC.

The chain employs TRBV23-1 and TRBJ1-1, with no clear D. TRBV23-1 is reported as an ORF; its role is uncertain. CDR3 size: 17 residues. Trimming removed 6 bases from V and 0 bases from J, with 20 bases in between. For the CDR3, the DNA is TGCGCCAGCAGCCCATTACTGGCCAGCGATATGAACACTGAAGCTTTCTTT. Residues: CASSPLLASDMNTEAFF.

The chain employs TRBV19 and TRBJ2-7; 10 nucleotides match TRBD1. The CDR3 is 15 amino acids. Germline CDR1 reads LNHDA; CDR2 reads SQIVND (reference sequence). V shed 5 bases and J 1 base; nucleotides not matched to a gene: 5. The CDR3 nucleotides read TGTGCCAGTAGTCCCGGGACAGGGGTTTCCTACGAGCAGTACTTC. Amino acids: CASSPGTGVSYEQYF. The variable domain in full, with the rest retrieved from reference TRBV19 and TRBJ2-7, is DGGITQSPKYLFRKEGQNVTLSCEQNLNHDAMYWYRQDPGQGLRLIYYSQIVNDFQKGDIAEGYSVSREKKESFPLTVTSAQKNPTAFYLCASSPGTGVSYEQYFGPGTRLTVT.